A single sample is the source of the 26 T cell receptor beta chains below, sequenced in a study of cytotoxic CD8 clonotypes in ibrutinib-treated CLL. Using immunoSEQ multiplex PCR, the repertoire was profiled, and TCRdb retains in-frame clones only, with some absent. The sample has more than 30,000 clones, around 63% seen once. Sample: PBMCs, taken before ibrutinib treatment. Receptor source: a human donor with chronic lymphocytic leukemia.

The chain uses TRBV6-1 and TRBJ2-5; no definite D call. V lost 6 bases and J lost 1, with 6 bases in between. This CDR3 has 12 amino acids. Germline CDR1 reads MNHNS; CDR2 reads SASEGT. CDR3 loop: CASRRTQETQYF. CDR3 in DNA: TGTGCCAGCAGGCGCACCCAAGAGACCCAGTACTTC.

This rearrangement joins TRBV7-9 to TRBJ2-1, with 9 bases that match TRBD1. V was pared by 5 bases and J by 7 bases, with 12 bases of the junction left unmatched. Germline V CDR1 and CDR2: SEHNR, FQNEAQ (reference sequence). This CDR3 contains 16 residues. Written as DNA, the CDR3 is TGTGCCAGCAGCCCGGCTGGGACAGGGATGAGGAATGAGCAGTTCTTC. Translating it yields CASSPAGTGMRNEQFF.

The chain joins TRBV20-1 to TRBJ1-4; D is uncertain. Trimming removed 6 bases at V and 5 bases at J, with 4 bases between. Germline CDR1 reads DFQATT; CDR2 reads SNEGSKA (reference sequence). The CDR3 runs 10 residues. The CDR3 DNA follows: TGCAGTGCCAAAAATGAAAAACTGTTTTTT. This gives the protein CSAKNEKLFF.

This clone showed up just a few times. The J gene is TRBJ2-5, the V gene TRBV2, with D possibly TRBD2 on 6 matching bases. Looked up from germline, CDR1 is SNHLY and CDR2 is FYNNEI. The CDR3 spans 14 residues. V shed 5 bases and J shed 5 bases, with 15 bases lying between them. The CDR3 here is CASSLMDYPETQYF. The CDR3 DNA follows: TGTGCCAGCAGTCTTATGGACTACCCGGAGACCCAGTACTTC.

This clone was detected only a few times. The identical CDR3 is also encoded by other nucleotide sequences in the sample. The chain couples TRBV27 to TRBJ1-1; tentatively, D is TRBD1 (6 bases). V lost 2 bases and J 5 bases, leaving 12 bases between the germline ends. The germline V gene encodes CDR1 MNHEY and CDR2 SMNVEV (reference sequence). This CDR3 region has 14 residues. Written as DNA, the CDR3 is TGTGCCAGCAGTTTAAGTAGAGGGGGGACTGAAGCTTTCTTT. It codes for CASSLSRGGTEAFF.

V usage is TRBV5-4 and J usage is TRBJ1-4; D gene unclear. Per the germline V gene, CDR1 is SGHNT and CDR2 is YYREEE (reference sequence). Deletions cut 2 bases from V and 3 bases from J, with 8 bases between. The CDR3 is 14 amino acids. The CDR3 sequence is CASSLGSPNEKLFF. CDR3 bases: TGTGCCAGCAGCTTAGGATCCCCTAATGAAAAACTGTTTTTT.

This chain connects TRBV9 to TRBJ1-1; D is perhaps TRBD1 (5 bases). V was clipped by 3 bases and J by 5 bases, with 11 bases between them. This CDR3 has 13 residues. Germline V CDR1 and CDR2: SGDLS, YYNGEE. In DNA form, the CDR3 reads TGTGCCAGCAGCGCCGGTGGGGGGACTGAAGCTTTCTTT. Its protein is CASSAGGGTEAFF.

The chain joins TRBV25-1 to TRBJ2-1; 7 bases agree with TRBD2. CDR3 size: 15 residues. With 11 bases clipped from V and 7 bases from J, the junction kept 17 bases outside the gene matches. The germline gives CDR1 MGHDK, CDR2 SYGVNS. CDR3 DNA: TGTGCCTCCCGCAGAGCTTGGGGGGGAGGGAATGAGCAGTTCTTC. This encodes CASRRAWGGGNEQFF.

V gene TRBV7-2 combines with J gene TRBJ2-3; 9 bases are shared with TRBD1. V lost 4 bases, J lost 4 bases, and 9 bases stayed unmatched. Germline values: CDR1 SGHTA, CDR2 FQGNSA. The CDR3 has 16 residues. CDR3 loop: CASSSAGTGFPDTQYF. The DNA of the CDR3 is TGTGCCAGCAGCTCAGCAGGGACAGGGTTCCCAGATACGCAGTATTTT.

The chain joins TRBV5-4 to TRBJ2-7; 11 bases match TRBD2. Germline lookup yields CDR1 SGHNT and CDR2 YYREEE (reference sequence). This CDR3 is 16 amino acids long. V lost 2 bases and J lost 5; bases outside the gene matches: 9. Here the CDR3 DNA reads TGTGCCAGCAGCTTAGGGTATAGCGGGGGGGCCCACGAGCAGTACTTC. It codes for CASSLGYSGGAHEQYF.

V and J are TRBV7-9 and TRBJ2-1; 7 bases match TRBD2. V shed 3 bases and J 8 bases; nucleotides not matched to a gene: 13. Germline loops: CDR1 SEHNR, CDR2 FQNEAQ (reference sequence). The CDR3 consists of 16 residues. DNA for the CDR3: TGTGCCAGCAGCTTGTCGGGACTACCCGGGATGGATGAGCAGTTCTTC. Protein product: CASSLSGLPGMDEQFF.

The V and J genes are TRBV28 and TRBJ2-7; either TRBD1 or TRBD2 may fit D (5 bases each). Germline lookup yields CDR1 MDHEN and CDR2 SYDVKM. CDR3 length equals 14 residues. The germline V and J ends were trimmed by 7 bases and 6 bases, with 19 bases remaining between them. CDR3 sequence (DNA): TGTGCCAGCATCAAGGGACCTGGGTTGCCCGAGCAGTACTTC. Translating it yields CASIKGPGLPEQYF.

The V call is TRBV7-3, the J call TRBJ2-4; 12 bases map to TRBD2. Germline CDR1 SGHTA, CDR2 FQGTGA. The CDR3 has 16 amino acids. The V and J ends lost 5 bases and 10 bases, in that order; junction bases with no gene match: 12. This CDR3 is CASSPSRASGREIQYF. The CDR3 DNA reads TGTGCCAGCAGCCCCAGTAGGGCTAGCGGGAGGGAAATTCAGTACTTC.

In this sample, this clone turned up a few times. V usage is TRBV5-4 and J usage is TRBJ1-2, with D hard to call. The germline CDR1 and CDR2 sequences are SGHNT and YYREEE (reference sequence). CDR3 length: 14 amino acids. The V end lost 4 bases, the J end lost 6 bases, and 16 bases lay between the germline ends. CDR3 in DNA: TGTGCCAGCAGCCCCGTAGAGGCGCTCGATGGCTACACCTTC. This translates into CASSPVEALDGYTF.

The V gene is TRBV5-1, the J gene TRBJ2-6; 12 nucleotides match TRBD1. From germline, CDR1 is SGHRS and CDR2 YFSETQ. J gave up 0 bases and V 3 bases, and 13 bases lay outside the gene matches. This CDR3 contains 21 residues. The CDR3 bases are TGCGCCAGCAGCTCCGCCACCGGGACAGGGGGCGCAGGCTCTGGGGCCAACGTCCTGACTTTC. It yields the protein CASSSATGTGGAGSGANVLTF.

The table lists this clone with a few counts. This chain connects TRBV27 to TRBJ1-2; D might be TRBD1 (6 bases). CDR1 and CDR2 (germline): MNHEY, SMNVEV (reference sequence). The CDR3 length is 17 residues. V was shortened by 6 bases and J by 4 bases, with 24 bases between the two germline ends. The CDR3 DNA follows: TGTGCCAGCAGCTCACTTAGGTTGGGGGCGAACTTCTATGGCTACACCTTC. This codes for CASSSLRLGANFYGYTF.

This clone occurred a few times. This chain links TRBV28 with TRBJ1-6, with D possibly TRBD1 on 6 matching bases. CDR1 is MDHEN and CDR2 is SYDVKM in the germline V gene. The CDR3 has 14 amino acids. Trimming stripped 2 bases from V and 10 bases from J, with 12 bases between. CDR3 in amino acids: CASSLGGAGSPLHF. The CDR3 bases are TGTGCCAGCAGTTTAGGGGGGGCAGGCTCACCCCTCCACTTT.

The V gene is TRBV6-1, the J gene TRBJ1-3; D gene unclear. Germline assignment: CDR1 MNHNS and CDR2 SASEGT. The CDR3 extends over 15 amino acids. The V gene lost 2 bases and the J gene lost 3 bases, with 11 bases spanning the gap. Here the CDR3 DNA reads TGTGCCAGCAGTGAAAGCGTGATCTTTGGAAACACCATATATTTT. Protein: CASSESVIFGNTIYF.

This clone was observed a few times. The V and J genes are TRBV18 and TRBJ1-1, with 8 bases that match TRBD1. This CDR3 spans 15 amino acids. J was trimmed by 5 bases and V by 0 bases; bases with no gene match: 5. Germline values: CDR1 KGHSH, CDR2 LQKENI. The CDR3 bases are TGTGCCAGCTCACCACCGACAGGGGCAAGGACTGAAGCTTTCTTT. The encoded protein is CASSPPTGARTEAFF.

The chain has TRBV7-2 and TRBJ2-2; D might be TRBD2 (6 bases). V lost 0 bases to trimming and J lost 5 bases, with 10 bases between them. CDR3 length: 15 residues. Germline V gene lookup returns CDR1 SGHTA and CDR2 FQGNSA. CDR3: CASSLAGTGTGELFF. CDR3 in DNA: TGTGCCAGCAGCTTAGCTGGGACTGGGACCGGGGAGCTGTTTTTT.

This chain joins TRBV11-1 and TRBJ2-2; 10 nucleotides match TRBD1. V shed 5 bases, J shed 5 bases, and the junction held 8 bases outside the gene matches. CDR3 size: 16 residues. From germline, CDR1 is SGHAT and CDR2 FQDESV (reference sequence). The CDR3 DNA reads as TGTGCCAGCAGCCCACAGCCGGGACAGGGGACCGGGGAGCTGTTTTTT. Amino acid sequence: CASSPQPGQGTGELFF.

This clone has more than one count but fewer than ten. For the CDR3, the DNA is TGCGCCAGCAGCTTGAACCCGCCGAACACTGAAGCTTTCTTT. Residues: CASSLNPPNTEAFF. The chain carries TRBV5-1 and TRBJ1-1; no clear D. V lost 1 base and J 1 base, leaving 8 bases between the germline ends. Germline V gene data show CDR1 as SGHRS and CDR2 as YFSETQ. The CDR3 sequence is 14 residues long.

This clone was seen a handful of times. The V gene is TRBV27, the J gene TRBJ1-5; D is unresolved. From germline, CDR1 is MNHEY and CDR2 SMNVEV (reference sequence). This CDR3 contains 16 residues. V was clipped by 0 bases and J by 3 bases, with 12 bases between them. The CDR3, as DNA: TGTGCCAGCAGTTTATCGGGGTACCGAAACAATCAGCCCCAGCATTTT. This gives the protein CASSLSGYRNNQPQHF.

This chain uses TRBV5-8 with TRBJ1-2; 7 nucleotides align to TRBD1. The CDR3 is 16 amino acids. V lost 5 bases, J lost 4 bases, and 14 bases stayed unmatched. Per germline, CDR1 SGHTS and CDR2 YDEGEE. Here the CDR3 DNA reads TGTGCCAGCAGTCTGCGAGTAGGACAGGCCGGCTATGGCTACACCTTC. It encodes CASSLRVGQAGYGYTF.

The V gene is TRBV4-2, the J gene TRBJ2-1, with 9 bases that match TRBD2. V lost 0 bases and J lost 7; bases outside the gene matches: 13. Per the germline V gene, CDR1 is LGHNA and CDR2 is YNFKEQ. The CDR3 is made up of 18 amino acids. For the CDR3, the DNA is TGTGCCAGCAGCCAAGATCCCGGTATAGCGGGAGTTATAAATGAGCAGTTCTTC. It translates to CASSQDPGIAGVINEQFF.

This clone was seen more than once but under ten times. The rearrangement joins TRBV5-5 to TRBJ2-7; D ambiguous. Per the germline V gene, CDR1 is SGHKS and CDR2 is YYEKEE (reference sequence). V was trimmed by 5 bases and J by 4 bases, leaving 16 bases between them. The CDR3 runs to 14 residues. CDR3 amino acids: CASRLAPGQYEQYF. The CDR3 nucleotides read TGTGCCAGCAGACTGGCACCCGGCCAGTACGAGCAGTACTTC.